Listed here are 26 T cell receptor beta chains from one sample, sequenced in a study of blood T cell repertoires in COVID-19. The repertoire was sequenced with immunoSEQ multiplex PCR; TCRdb's copy has only in-frame clones and lacks some. The sample holds about 260,000 clones, less than 90% seen once. The specimen sequenced was peripheral blood. These receptor sequences come from a man in his fifties or sixties with acute or convalescent COVID-19.

The chain is built from TRBV6-1 and TRBJ1-6; D gene uncertain. Trimming left V 3 bases short and J 7 bases short, with 13 bases between. CDR1 and CDR2 (germline): MNHNS, SASEGT. This CDR3 region has 15 residues. CDR3 coding DNA: TGTGCCAGCAGTGAGAGAGGAGGGAAGAATTCACCCCTCCACTTT. Translation gives CASSERGGKNSPLHF.

The gene calls are TRBV29-1 and TRBJ2-7, with a possible D match to TRBD1 (6 bases). From germline, CDR1 is SQVTM and CDR2 ANQGSEA. V dropped 7 bases and J dropped 7 bases, with 17 bases sitting between them. The CDR3 loop spans 12 amino acids. In DNA, the CDR3 is TGCAGCGCCCGAGGGGCGAGGGGGGAGCAGTACTTC. It is translated as CSARGARGEQYF.

The genes are TRBV6-6 and TRBJ1-2, with D possibly TRBD1 on 6 matching bases. CDR1 is MNHNY, CDR2 SVGAGI, per germline (reference sequence). V was cut by 0 bases and J by 4 bases, with 15 bases left in between. The CDR3 spans 16 residues. In nucleotides, the CDR3 is TGTGCCAGCAGTTACTCCGGGAGGGGGTCAGGCTATGGCTACACCTTC. As protein: CASSYSGRGSGYGYTF.

The CDR3 loop reads CASSHPELAGGREQYF. The CDR3 DNA reads TGCGCCAGCAGCCACCCCGAACTAGCGGGGGGGCGGGAGCAGTACTTC. This chain joins TRBV4-1 and TRBJ2-7; 13 bases agree with TRBD2. J lost 7 bases, V lost 3 bases, and 9 bases had no gene match. Germline lookup yields CDR1 MGHRA and CDR2 YSYEKL. CDR3 length equals 16 residues.

The V gene is TRBV5-4, the J gene TRBJ1-3; D gene unclear. V lost 0 bases to trimming and J lost 7 bases, with 14 bases between them. Germline V gene data show CDR1 as SGHNT and CDR2 as YYREEE (reference sequence). The CDR3 totals 15 residues. For the CDR3, the DNA is TGTGCCAGCAGCTTGGGATCCTCGGGTACCAACACCATATATTTT. This sequence encodes CASSLGSSGTNTIYF. Together with reference TRBV5-4 and TRBJ1-3, the CDR3 gives the full variable domain: ETGVTQSPTHLIKTRGQQVTLRCSSQSGHNTVSWYQQALGQGPQFIFQYYREEENGRGNFPPRFSGLQFPNYSSELNVNALELDDSALYLCASSLGSSGTNTIYFGEGSWLTVV.

This rearrangement joins TRBV29-1 to TRBJ2-2; D remains unclear. V lost 2 bases and J lost 5, with 15 bases in between. The CDR3 extends over 15 amino acids. CDR1 and CDR2 (germline): SQVTM, ANQGSEA. CDR3 in DNA: TGCAGCGTTGAATTCGGCAGTGCGCGGACCGGGGAGCTGTTTTTT. It encodes CSVEFGSARTGELFF.

The genes are TRBV5-4 and TRBJ2-3; maybe TRBD2 (6 bases). The ends were cut back, 0 bases at V and 8 bases at J, with 22 bases in the middle. The germline CDR1 and CDR2 sequences are SGHNT and YYREEE (reference sequence). The CDR3 is made up of 17 amino acids. CDR3 in amino acids: CASSLGGRTTGTGTQYF. The CDR3 nucleotides read TGTGCCAGCAGCTTGGGAGGGAGGACAACGGGCACGGGTACGCAGTATTTT.

The chain combines TRBV15 with TRBJ2-1; 9 bases map to TRBD2. This CDR3 has 15 amino acids. J lost 7 bases, V lost 1 base, and 5 bases had no gene match. The germline CDR1 and CDR2 sequences are LNHNV and YYDKDF (reference sequence). CDR3 in amino acids: CATSRALAGSNEQFF. The CDR3 DNA sequence: TGTGCCACCAGCAGAGCGCTAGCGGGAAGTAATGAGCAGTTCTTC.

The chain combines TRBV19 with TRBJ2-2, with 10 bases aligning to TRBD1. CDR1 and CDR2 from the germline V gene are LNHDA and SQIVND (reference sequence). The V segment lost 5 bases and the J segment 8 bases; nucleotides outside the gene matches: 8. This CDR3 contains 15 residues. In DNA form, the CDR3 reads TGTGCCAGTAGTTTGGGACAGGGGCTGTGGGGGGAGCTGTTTTTT. It specifies CASSLGQGLWGELFF.

The chain employs TRBV5-4 and TRBJ1-6; D might be TRBD1 (6 bases). V dropped 5 bases and J dropped 0 bases, with 9 bases sitting between them. This CDR3 contains 15 residues. From germline, CDR1 is SGHNT and CDR2 YYREEE (reference sequence). The CDR3 nucleotides are TGTGCCAGCAGTCCGGACAGCTCCTATAATTCACCCCTCCACTTT. This encodes CASSPDSSYNSPLHF.

V usage is TRBV28 and J usage is TRBJ1-6; D not certain. The V and J ends lost 6 bases and 8 bases respectively, with 17 bases between them. This CDR3 spans 15 amino acids. CDR1 is MDHEN and CDR2 is SYDVKM in the germline V gene. CDR3: CASSPRDIRHSPLHF. The CDR3 nucleotides read TGTGCCAGCAGCCCCCGGGATATCAGGCATTCACCCCTCCACTTT. Full variable domain (missing parts from reference TRBV28 and TRBJ1-6): DVKVTQSSRYLVKRTGEKVFLECVQDMDHENMFWYRQDPGLGLRLIYFSYDVKMKEKGDIPEGYSVSREKKERFSLILESASTNQTSMYLCASSPRDIRHSPLHFGNGTRLTVT.

J is TRBJ2-7 and V is TRBV12-3 or TRBV12-4; no definite D call. V lost 9 bases and J lost 0, with 9 bases in between. This CDR3 is built from 12 residues. The CDR3 DNA reads TGTGCCAGTACAGAGAGCTCCTACGAGCAGTACTTC. This translates into CASTESSYEQYF.

This rearrangement joins TRBV12-3 or TRBV12-4 to TRBJ1-1; possible D gene TRBD1, 5 bases. V gave up 0 bases and J gave up 11 bases, with 10 bases separating them. The CDR3 has 12 amino acids. CDR3: CASSLAARGAFF. The CDR3 DNA is TGTGCCAGCAGTTTAGCGGCGCGGGGCGCTTTCTTT.

J is TRBJ2-4 and V is TRBV7-8; 7 nucleotides match TRBD1. With 3 bases clipped from V and 3 bases from J, the junction kept 5 bases outside the gene matches. CDR3 length: 15 residues. Looked up from germline, CDR1 is SGHVS and CDR2 is FQNEAQ. CDR3: CASSLAGGGKNIQYF. The CDR3 DNA reads TGTGCCAGCAGCTTGGCAGGGGGTGGCAAAAACATTCAGTACTTC.

This chain joins TRBV6-5 and TRBJ2-1, with 14 nucleotides matching TRBD2. The junction had 5 bases not matched to a gene; V was cut back by 2 bases and J by 8 bases. The CDR3 length is 16 residues. CDR1 and CDR2 from the germline V gene are MNHEY and SVGAGI. DNA for the CDR3: TGTGCCAGCAGTTACAGTGGGACTAGCGGGAGCCATGAGCAGTTCTTC. Translation gives CASSYSGTSGSHEQFF.

This clone was seen only a few times. The chain joins TRBV2 to TRBJ1-2; D is ambiguous. This CDR3 spans 10 amino acids. CDR1 SNHLY and CDR2 FYNNEI come from the germline V gene. V shed 8 bases and J shed 13 bases, with 14 bases lying between them. For the CDR3, the DNA is TGTGCCAGCCGTACAGCCCGAGTCACCTTC. This gives the protein CASRTARVTF.

The rearrangement links TRBV7-2 to TRBJ1-2; TRBD1 matches at 8 bases. The CDR3 spans 18 residues. V lost 0 bases, J lost 4 bases, and 13 bases stayed unmatched. Germline CDR1 and CDR2: SGHTA and FQGNSA. The CDR3 coding sequence is TGTGCCAGCAGCTTAGCCGTCGTCCAACAGGGGGAGCCCTATGGCTACACCTTC. This codes for CASSLAVVQQGEPYGYTF.

The chain has TRBV10-3 and TRBJ2-7; 14 bases map to TRBD2. CDR1 is ENHRY and CDR2 is SYGVKD in the germline V gene. CDR3 length equals 15 residues. With V trimmed by 6 bases and J by 8 bases, 9 bases remained unmatched. CDR3 nucleotides: TGTGCCATCAGGGCCGGGACTAGCGGGAGTGAGCAGCAGTACTTC. It is translated as CAIRAGTSGSEQQYF.

This clone appeared once. The chain is built from TRBV28 and TRBJ1-2; 7 nucleotides line up with TRBD1. This CDR3 has 13 amino acids. Germline trimming cut 5 bases from V and 4 bases from J; bases unmatched to any gene: 4. In germline, CDR1 is MDHEN, CDR2 SYDVKM. The CDR3 region is CASSRQGGYGYTF. The CDR3, as DNA: TGTGCCAGCAGTAGACAGGGAGGCTATGGCTACACCTTC.

The chain is built from TRBV7-9 and TRBJ1-2, with TRBD1 as a possible D gene (5 bases). The CDR3 is 13 amino acids. Germline V gene sequence: CDR1 SEHNR, CDR2 FQNEAQ (reference sequence). Trimming cost V 5 bases and J 8 bases, with 15 bases left between them. CDR3 amino acids: CASSPRALGGYTF. The CDR3 DNA is TGTGCCAGCAGCCCCAGGGCCCTGGGGGGCTACACCTTC. Combining the CDR3 with reference TRBV7-9 and TRBJ1-2 gives the whole variable domain DTGVSQNPRHKITKRGQNVTFRCDPISEHNRLYWYRQTLGQGPEFLTYFQNEAQLEKSRLLSDRFSAERPKGSFSTLEIQRTEQGDSAMYLCASSPRALGGYTFGSGTRLTVV.

The V call is TRBV13, the J call TRBJ2-2; 7 bases map to TRBD1. With 1 base clipped from V and 0 bases from J, the junction kept 5 bases outside the gene matches. The CDR3 consists of 17 residues. Looked up from germline, CDR1 is PRHDT and CDR2 is FYEKMQ (reference sequence). DNA of the CDR3: TGTGCCAGCAGCTTAGAAGTCGGGACAGCGAACACCGGGGAGCTGTTTTTT. The encoded protein is CASSLEVGTANTGELFF.

The chain has TRBV11-2 and TRBJ2-1; D not resolved. This CDR3 contains 17 residues. Trimming removed 0 bases from V and 2 bases from J, with 14 bases in between. Germline V lookup: CDR1 SGHAT, CDR2 FQNNGV. The CDR3 spells CASSLDRGSLTYNEQFF. In DNA, the CDR3 is TGTGCCAGCAGCTTAGATCGAGGCAGCCTAACCTACAATGAGCAGTTCTTC.

The gene calls are TRBV7-9 and TRBJ2-7, with a tentative D call TRBD2 (5 bases). V was trimmed by 5 bases and J by 4 bases, leaving 12 bases between them. Germline values: CDR1 SEHNR, CDR2 FQNEAQ (reference sequence). This CDR3 has 13 amino acids. CDR3 sequence reads: CASSPTPGYEQYF. CDR3 bases: TGTGCCAGCAGCCCAACCCCGGGGTACGAGCAGTACTTC.

This chain uses TRBV25-1 with TRBJ1-1, with D unclear. In germline, CDR1 is MGHDK, CDR2 SYGVNS. The germline V and J ends were trimmed by 5 bases and 5 bases, with 15 bases remaining between them. This CDR3 comprises 14 residues. CDR3 protein: CASSSEGLGTEAFF. The CDR3 DNA reads as TGTGCCAGCAGTAGTGAGGGCCTGGGAACTGAAGCTTTCTTT.

The chain uses TRBV4-2 and TRBJ2-5, with 12 bases fitting TRBD2. The CDR3 is made up of 16 amino acids. With V trimmed by 1 base and J by 1 base, 1 base remained unmatched. The germline V gene has CDR1 LGHNA and CDR2 YNFKEQ. DNA of the CDR3: TGTGCCAGCAGCCAAGCTAGCGGGAGGGCCCAAGAGACCCAGTACTTC. It specifies CASSQASGRAQETQYF.

The chain has TRBV3-1 (or the pseudogene TRBV3-2) and TRBJ2-1; TRBD2 matches at 11 bases. Germline V CDR1 and CDR2: LGHDT, YNNKEL (reference sequence). V lost 7 bases, J lost 8 bases, and 10 bases stayed unmatched. This CDR3 contains 15 residues. The CDR3 DNA reads as TGTGCCAGCAATGTAGCGGGAGGGCCAGGCCATGAGCAGTTCTTC. As protein: CASNVAGGPGHEQFF.